This T cell receptor beta chain was documented in a study of tissue T cells after allogeneic stem cell transplantation. Study-level points and caveats: In patients and mice, blood and spleen missed much of tissue repertoire. Limitations included a small, clinically heterogeneous cohort and limited sampling depth. The study did not identify alloreactive or antigen-specific tissue TCRs, and some clones might be persisting host cells.

This clone has more than one count but fewer than ten. Its specificity is unknown. The germline and genes are mouse ones. The read gets to within 1 residue of the CDR3 end, and the germline J gene fills in the rest. Measured with immunoSEQ multiplex PCR; TCRdb has only the in-frame clones, and not every one. Among some 47,000 clones listed, about three quarters were seen once. The CDR3 sequence is 15 residues long. Germline V gene data show CDR1 as FNHDT and CDR2 as SITEND (reference sequence). Germline trimming cut 2 bases from V and 0 bases from J; bases unmatched to any gene: 4. The sequenced material came from sorted cells pooled from one or two spleens. The sequence came from a pool of C57BL/6 mice in good health. The rearrangement uses TRBV19 and TRBJ2-7; 8 bases agree with TRBD2. The covered CDR3 bases are TGTGCCAGCAGTATCTGGGGGGAACTCTCCTATGAACAGTAC. Translating gives CASSIWGELSYEQY. In full, the CDR3 is CASSIWGELSYEQYF.